This T cell receptor beta chain was sequenced in a study of T cells in Graves' hyperthyroidism and ophthalmopathy. At the level of the study: Peripheral blood collection took place at initial diagnosis, before any treatment. Notes on the study in general: Peripheral blood also featured most of the thyroid clonotypes expanded above 0.001.

Template material for amplifying TCR beta CDR3 regions consisted of RNA transcripts. HTBI primers were used for first-round RT-PCR of the TCR CDR3. TCRdb re-called the multiplex PCR reads with MiXCR, one entry per CDR3 protein. The sample lists 500,000 to 550,000 distinct CDR3 sequences; around 20% were seen once. An absence of ophthalmopathy progression within 18 months meant stable Graves' hyperthyroidism. In the case of this clonotype: Its antigen remains unknown.

Sequences were obtained from blood. The receptor's source is a man aged 18 to 35 with Graves' hyperthyroidism.

Here the CDR3 DNA reads TGTGCCAGCAGTTCCCCTAACAGGGTAGAGACCCAGTACTTC. Translation: CASSSPNRVETQYF. The rearrangement links TRBV12-3 or TRBV12-4 to TRBJ2-5; the D gene is possibly TRBD1 (6 bases). Trimming cost V 4 bases and J 4 bases, with 13 bases left between them. The CDR3 has 14 residues.